The entry that follows covers one T cell receptor (beta chain) sequence. The antigen it recognizes is unknown. No base-level quality is on record; no much larger clone is a single base apart. This specimen belongs to a study of shared clonotypes between healthy human individuals (dated by TCRdb to the early 2020s). Context from the whole study: Two women and a few men aged 18 to 49 years were included in the cohort. Per donor, three plates each were used for CD4 naive and CD4 memory, two for CD8 naive, and one for CD8 memory. The study deeply sequenced blood TCR repertoires of about 5 healthy adults to estimate repertoire size and the extent of clonotype sharing between individuals. Different laboratories and diverse techniques were used to prepare libraries and sequence TCR repertoires, to increase sequencing depth and limit assay-specific biases. Each donor's leukapheresis produced roughly between roughly 0.85 and 9.5 billion PBMCs.

Overall study results and their limits: Even with the large sequencing depth, rarefaction of the sorted-subset datasets indicated that sequencing was incomplete. Pairwise subsampling indicated that sequencing depth was expected to affect the degree of clonotype sharing among donors. Sharing across four donors was observed for about 5% of naive CD4, around 3.5% of naive CD8, 2% to 2.5% of memory CD4, and around 0.42% of memory CD8 clonotypes. The genetic and exposure-history diversity represented was limited by the small number of donors. Naive subsets generally had larger estimated clonotype richness than memory subsets. Higher generation probabilities were observed for clonotypes shared by all four sorted-subset donors than for non-shared clonotypes. Only blood was sampled, and tissue TCR repertoires likely differ from those in blood.

CDR1 and CDR2, per the germline V gene, are SGHVS and FQNEAQ. V loses 2 bases of germline sequence and J loses 1 base, and the interval between the two ends is 14 bases. Measured from the cysteine to the phenylalanine, the CDR3 is 16 residues long. Only the CDR3 DNA stays, 48 bases, in frame from base 1. Using the deep immunoSEQ assay, multiplex PCR amplified TCR CDR3 regions from genomic DNA. For each cell subset, the extracted genomic DNA was distributed evenly across all wells of several immunoSEQ 96-well plates, and each plate served as one replicate. For sorted subsets, about 200 ng genomic DNA, equal to about 30,000 T cell genomes, was loaded into each replicate PCR. Purified libraries were quantified with a Qubit 3.0 fluorometer, sized on a Bioanalyzer 2100, and re-quantified with the KAPA Library Quantification kit. A separate single-read 150-cycle Illumina NextSeq 550 flow cell was used to sequence each immunoSEQ 96-well plate. The original methods were these. The immunoSEQ output contained only junctional sequences without quality scores, so filtering could not match that applied to full-length reads. To assign V/J genes and CDR3, sequences were annotated using PyIR, a Python wrapper for IgBLAST v1.9, with IMGT germline references. Reads were filtered out if the reads had weak V/J assignments (E-value above 1e-6), no CDR3, stop codons, out-of-frame junctions, or ambiguous translated residues. V3J clonotypes were defined as sequences sharing the same inferred V gene, J gene, and CDR3 amino acid sequence. To compute the percentage overlap between repertoires, the number of shared unique clonotypes was divided by the size of the smaller repertoire. Richness of each repertoire was evaluated using RTK rarefaction, the Chao1 estimator, and Recon v2.1 estimates of unobserved clonotypes. For all TCRbeta clonotypes obtained by the gDNA method from four donors, generation probabilities were computed with OLGA. Not all clones reach the TCRdb copy of this immuneACCESS table, which keeps in-frame sequences only. Checked studies attribute under half of the gap to unresolved V genes and leave the rest unexplained. V, J and clone size are taken as reported in that table, and D and trimming were inferred from the DNA itself. This sample comprises approximately 2.5 million clones, 93% of them detected only once. The ten biggest clones cover around 0.37% of the sample.

The donors were healthy, HIV-negative adults with no recently reported acute infections or vaccinations. Every donor was a Caucasian adult residing in Nashville, Tennessee, USA. Magnetic negative selection was used to enrich CD4+ T cells, after which naive cells were positively selected on CD45RA and the negative fraction became the memory subset. Blood was obtained by leukapheresis, after which PBMCs were separated by Ficoll-Histopaque density gradient centrifugation and cryopreserved in liquid nitrogen vapor phase. Analytical flow cytometry was used to check the purity and quantity of every magnetically sorted T cell population. Genomic DNA was isolated from each sorted fraction and quantified by UV absorbance on a Nanodrop 2000c.

The chain couples TRBV7-8 to TRBJ1-2; TRBD1 is a weak D gene call, 6 bases matching. The sequence was collected from a man in his late teens or twenties in good health. Some clones in this sample may be carry-over from other donors' samples. The sample comprised naive CD4+ T cells from PBMCs. The cell subset or site tag for this specimen amounts to: CD45RA+ positively selected. The nucleotides are TGTGCCAGCAGCTTACGGCAAGGACAGCTTAACTATGGCTACACCTTC. Its protein is CASSLRQGQLNYGYTF.